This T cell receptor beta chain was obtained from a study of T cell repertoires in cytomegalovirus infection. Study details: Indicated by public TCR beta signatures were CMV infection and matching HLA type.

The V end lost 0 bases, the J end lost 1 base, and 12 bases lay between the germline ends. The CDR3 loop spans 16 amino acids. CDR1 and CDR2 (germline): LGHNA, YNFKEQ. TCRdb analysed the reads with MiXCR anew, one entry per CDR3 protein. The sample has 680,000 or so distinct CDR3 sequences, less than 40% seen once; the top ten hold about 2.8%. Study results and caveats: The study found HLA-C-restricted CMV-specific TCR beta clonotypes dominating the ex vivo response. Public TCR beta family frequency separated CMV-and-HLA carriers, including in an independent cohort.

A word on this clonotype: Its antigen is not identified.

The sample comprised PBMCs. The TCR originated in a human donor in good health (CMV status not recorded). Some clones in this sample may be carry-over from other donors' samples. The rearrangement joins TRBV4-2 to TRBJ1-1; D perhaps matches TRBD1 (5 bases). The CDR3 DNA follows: TGTGCCAGCAGCCAAGATCTTCAGGGAGCGAACACTGAAGCTTTCTTT. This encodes CASSQDLQGANTEAFF.